One and the same sample provided the 18 T cell receptor beta chains below, sequenced in a study of human T cells and chemical hapten exposure. Time point noted: pre-sensitization, week 0. Treatment defined: therapeutic diphenylcyclopropenone sensitization with weekly scalp DPC. Via MiXCR, TCRdb re-called the RACE reads, giving one row per CDR3 protein. In the table there are tens of thousands of distinct CDR3 sequences, about 15% of which are singletons. Here the sequenced sample was whole blood, taken in connection with sensitization to the hapten diphenylcyclopropenone (DPC). Source of these receptors: a woman aged 45-65 years with alopecia areata. Some clones in this sample may be carry-over from other donors' samples.

The chain carries TRBV14 and TRBJ1-1; D unclear. V dropped 1 base and J dropped 9 bases, with 6 bases sitting between them. CDR1 is SGHDN and CDR2 is FVKESK in the germline V gene. The CDR3 is made up of 11 amino acids. Here the CDR3 DNA reads TGTGCCAGCAGCCAAGGAGGAAAAGCTTTCTTT. It is translated as CASSQGGKAFF.

The chain carries TRBV29-1 and TRBJ1-4, with D maybe TRBD1 (5 bases). The CDR3 has 14 amino acids. Germline V gives CDR1 SQVTM, CDR2 ANQGSEA. V shed 4 bases and J shed 7 bases, with 16 bases lying between them. CDR3 protein: CSVASQGRSEKLFF. The CDR3 DNA sequence: TGCAGCGTTGCCTCGCAGGGCCGCAGTGAAAAACTGTTTTTT.

This clonotype was counted a few times. The chain has TRBV5-1 and TRBJ2-7; D remains ambiguous. Germline CDR1 reads SGHRS; CDR2 reads YFSETQ. CDR3 length: 12 amino acids. V was pared by 0 bases and J by 6 bases, with 7 bases between. Here the CDR3 reads CASSLEGSEQYF. DNA for the CDR3: TGCGCCAGCAGCTTGGAGGGAAGCGAGCAGTACTTC.

J is TRBJ2-2 and V is TRBV11-3; D possibly corresponds to TRBD1 (5 bases). Germline CDR1 and CDR2: SGHNT and YENEEA. The CDR3 runs to 14 residues. V dropped 3 bases and J dropped 6 bases, with 11 bases sitting between them. The CDR3 sequence: CASSLSQGPGELFF. The CDR3 coding sequence is TGTGCCAGCAGCTTGTCGCAGGGTCCCGGGGAGCTGTTTTTT. The full variable domain, with the rest looked up from reference TRBV11-3 and TRBJ2-2, is EAGVVQSPRYKIIEKKQPVAFWCNPISGHNTLYWYLQNLGQGPELLIRYENEEAVDDSQLPKDRFSAERLKGVDSTLKIQPAELGDSAVYLCASSLSQGPGELFFGEGSRLTVL.

The chain uses TRBV19 and TRBJ1-5, with D perhaps matching TRBD1 (5 bases). The CDR3 runs 14 residues. The V end lost 6 bases, the J end lost 6 bases, and 15 bases lay between the germline ends. Germline CDR1 reads LNHDA; CDR2 reads SQIVND (reference sequence). In nucleotides, the CDR3 is TGTGCCAGTAGAATCGGGGCGGGTTTTCAGCCCCAGCATTTT. Translating it yields CASRIGAGFQPQHF. Looking up the rest from reference TRBV19 and TRBJ1-5 gives the full variable domain: DGGITQSPKYLFRKEGQNVTLSCEQNLNHDAMYWYRQDPGQGLRLIYYSQIVNDFQKGDIAEGYSVSREKKESFPLTVTSAQKNPTAFYLCASRIGAGFQPQHFGDGTRLSIL.

V and J are TRBV3-1 and TRBJ2-1, with 11 positions matching TRBD2. The V gene's germline CDR1 is LGHDT and CDR2 YNNKEL (reference sequence). The CDR3 covers 13 residues. The trim removed 5 bases at V and 13 bases at J, leaving 7 bases unmatched. The CDR3 DNA reads TGTGCCAGCAGCAATAGCGGGAGGGCCGTTCAGTTCTTC. It encodes CASSNSGRAVQFF.

This clonotype was picked up a small number of times. CDR3 sequence reads: CASSQGSPGQGFYEQFF. Written as DNA, the CDR3 is TGTGCCAGCAGCCAGGGATCCCCGGGACAGGGTTTTTATGAGCAGTTCTTC. V and J are TRBV3-1 and TRBJ2-1; 9 bases agree with TRBD1. The CDR3 sequence is 17 residues long. V lost 3 bases to trimming and J lost 8 bases; unmatched junction nucleotides: 14. Germline loops: CDR1 LGHDT, CDR2 YNNKEL (reference sequence).

This clonotype has more than one count but fewer than ten. This sequence joins TRBV12-3 or TRBV12-4 and TRBJ2-1; 11 bases line up with TRBD2. This CDR3 region has 14 residues. V lost 5 bases and J lost 5; bases outside the gene matches: 2. CDR3 sequence reads: CASSVLAGDNEQFF. The CDR3 DNA is TGTGCCAGCAGTGTACTAGCGGGGGACAATGAGCAGTTCTTC.

This chain uses TRBV3-1 with TRBJ2-7; a weak D match, TRBD1 (5 bases). In germline, CDR1 is LGHDT, CDR2 YNNKEL (reference sequence). The CDR3 covers 13 residues. Trimming pared 4 bases from V and 3 bases from J, leaving 10 bases between. CDR3 amino acids: CASSPSGYYEQYF. The CDR3 nucleotides are TGTGCCAGCAGCCCGTCAGGGTACTACGAGCAGTACTTC.

This clonotype was picked up a small number of times. The genes are TRBV28 and TRBJ1-2, with D perhaps matching TRBD1 (5 bases). The V gene's germline CDR1 is MDHEN and CDR2 SYDVKM. V lost 1 base and J 3 bases, leaving 12 bases between the germline ends. This CDR3 is 15 amino acids long. Here the CDR3 DNA reads TGTGCCAGCAGTTTATTGACAGCGATAGACTATGGCTACACCTTC. Its translation: CASSLLTAIDYGYTF.

This clonotype occurred many times. The chain recombines TRBV30 with TRBJ2-1, with D hard to call. The CDR3 contains 11 residues. Germline V gene data show CDR1 as GTSNPN and CDR2 as SVGIG (reference sequence). The germline V and J ends were trimmed by 4 bases and 4 bases, with 5 bases remaining between them. The CDR3 DNA reads TGTGCCTGGAAGGATTACAATGAGCAGTTCTTC. It is translated as CAWKDYNEQFF.

This clonotype was counted between two and nine times. DNA for the CDR3: TGCGCCAGCAGCCAAACCATTGTCAGGGGTCCTGTGACTGAAGCTTTCTTT. This translates into CASSQTIVRGPVTEAFF. The chain uses TRBV4-1 and TRBJ1-1, with a weak D call TRBD1 (6 bases). V was pared by 2 bases and J by 5 bases, with 21 bases between. The CDR3 runs 17 residues. Germline V gene data show CDR1 as MGHRA and CDR2 as YSYEKL.

J is TRBJ1-2 and V is TRBV19; 8 positions match TRBD1. The V gene's germline CDR1 is LNHDA and CDR2 SQIVND (reference sequence). The junction had 11 bases not matched to a gene; V was cut back by 3 bases and J by 8 bases. The CDR3 sequence is 15 residues long. The CDR3 sequence is CASSMMLGTGIGYTF. In nucleotides, the CDR3 is TGTGCCAGTAGTATGATGCTCGGGACAGGAATAGGCTACACCTTC.

This clonotype showed up just a few times. V usage is TRBV5-5 and J usage is TRBJ1-2; no clear D gene. The CDR3 is made up of 15 amino acids. Germline CDR1 is SGHKS and CDR2 is YYEKEE (reference sequence). The ends were cut back, 4 bases at V and 0 bases at J, with 13 bases in the middle. The CDR3 loop reads CASSADPNTNYGYTF. CDR3 coding DNA: TGTGCCAGCAGCGCCGACCCGAATACTAACTATGGCTACACCTTC.

In its sample, this clonotype was seen a few times. The CDR3 DNA reads as TGCAGTGCTCCTATCCCGCGGGGGGCCTACGAGCAGTACTTC. This sequence encodes CSAPIPRGAYEQYF. The chain carries TRBV20-1 and TRBJ2-7; 8 bases align to TRBD2. Germline CDR1 is DFQATT and CDR2 is SNEGSKA (reference sequence). The CDR3 contains 14 residues. V shed 5 bases and J 2 bases; nucleotides not matched to a gene: 8.

This clonotype has a count of ten or more. This chain uses TRBV29-1 with TRBJ2-1; tentatively, D is TRBD1 or TRBD2 (5 bases each). Trimming took 8 bases from V and 5 from J, leaving 19 bases between them. CDR1 and CDR2 (germline): SQVTM, ANQGSEA. CDR3 size: 14 residues. The CDR3 region has the DNA TGCAGCCTACGGGACCTCGGAGTAAACAATGAGCAGTTCTTC. Translation gives CSLRDLGVNNEQFF.

This clonotype was observed a few times. The rearrangement links TRBV30 to TRBJ1-1, with D uncertain. The V end lost 1 base, the J end lost 1 base, and 7 bases lay between the germline ends. Looked up from germline, CDR1 is GTSNPN and CDR2 is SVGIG (reference sequence). The CDR3 runs to 13 residues. CDR3 coding DNA: TGTGCCTGGAGTGGGATTACGAACACTGAAGCTTTCTTT. Encoded protein: CAWSGITNTEAFF.

The chain uses TRBV7-6 and TRBJ2-5; D is unclear. CDR3 length: 14 amino acids. The V end lost 2 bases, the J end lost 1 base, and 8 bases lay between the germline ends. Germline V CDR1 and CDR2: SGHVS, FNYEAQ. In DNA, the CDR3 is TGTGCCAGCAGCTTAATGCAGCTCCAAGAGACCCAGTACTTC. It codes for CASSLMQLQETQYF.